Described below is a single TCR beta chain sequence and its context. The target antigen is unknown. This sample is drawn from a study of cytomegalovirus exposure and HLA in healthy donors. General study findings and limits: Three CMV-associated chains proved CMV antigen-specific in vitro.

The CDR3 runs to 13 residues. The J segment lost 4 bases and the V segment lost 10 bases, leaving 5 bases of the junction unmatched. In germline, CDR1 is ENHRY, CDR2 SYGVKD. PCR primers comprised 60 Vbeta and 13 Jbeta primers. Per the original methods: A later analysis counted some 87 million unique TCR beta chains, around 10 million shared. Sequencing used immunoSEQ multiplex PCR; TCRdb keeps in-frame clones, though not all of them. V and J calls and clone size are copied from that table; D and trimming were computed from the DNA. The table shows more than 90,000 clones, with approximately 83% occurring only once.

Material: PBMCs. This receptor was taken from a man in his forties or fifties in good health and CMV-seronegative. The chain links TRBV10-3 to TRBJ1-3; 9 positions match TRBD1. CDR3 protein: CANSGTGGNTIYF. DNA for the CDR3: TGTGCCAACTCCGGGACAGGGGGAAACACCATATATTTT.